The present T cell receptor (beta chain) was sequenced within a study of tumor-infiltrating lymphocytes in primary liver carcinoma. Findings and limits, study-wide: Against blood, tumors held a significantly higher top-250-clone fraction (p = 0.039).

This clonotype was detected many times. What it recognizes is unknown. Investigators took RNA and DNA out together from about 21-30 mg of unsorted bulk tissue. Trimming at V came to 4 bases and at J to 5 bases, leaving 4 bases not matched to a gene. This CDR3 has 15 amino acids. The germline V gene encodes CDR1 MNHNY and CDR2 SVGAGI (reference sequence). With roughly 0.5 ug total RNA as template and a constant-region primer, TCR beta cDNA was made. A slightly modified ARM-PCR protocol with three nested multiplex PCR rounds produced these TCR beta libraries. Primers for the first two PCR rounds were TRBV1-TRBV30 forward primers and a C-beta reverse primer (approximately 10 cycles per round). A single record per CDR3 protein comes from TCRdb applying MiXCR to the multiplex PCR reads. The sample has about 120,000 distinct CDR3 sequences; around 60% are singletons.

Material: liver tumor tissue from sampling region 1. Described subset: tumor region T1, superior pole. The receptor was isolated from a woman in her sixties or seventies with primary liver carcinoma and hepatitis B virus infection. The chain recombines TRBV6-6 with TRBJ2-3; TRBD1 aligns across 12 bases. The CDR3 protein is CASSSRDRGQDTQYF. CDR3 bases: TGTGCCAGCAGTTCCCGGGACAGGGGGCAAGATACGCAGTATTTT.